Below are 15 T cell receptor beta chains sequenced from a single sample in a study of Tregs in tolerant kidney transplant recipients (dated by TCRdb to about 2019). The intended sense of this specimen's time point label: blood sample drawn before combined kidney and bone marrow transplant. The receptor library was made with the immunoSEQ multiplex PCR assay. Entries here come from immuneACCESS through TCRdb and include only in-frame sequences with V and J called. Some clones fail to appear in such tables; in the studies checked, an unresolved V gene covers under half of the shortfall, and the cause of the remainder is unknown. The sample contains about 77,000 clones, roughly 98% of them found a single time. The ten largest clones add up to about 0.5% of the sample. The sample in question was CD4+ T cells from blood, obtained before the transplant. The origin of the receptors is a human donor who received a combined kidney and bone marrow transplant.

The J gene is TRBJ2-1, the V gene TRBV9; the match to TRBD1 covers 11 bases. Germline trimming cut 3 bases from V and 4 bases from J; bases unmatched to any gene: 6. This CDR3 region has 16 residues. The V gene's germline CDR1 is SGDLS and CDR2 YYNGEE. CDR3 sequence reads: CASSAGGTGGYNEQFF. CDR3 DNA sequence: TGTGCCAGCAGCGCCGGTGGGACAGGGGGTTACAATGAGCAGTTCTTC.

The chain links TRBV9 to TRBJ2-3; 7 nucleotides line up with TRBD1. Germline V gene lookup returns CDR1 SGDLS and CDR2 YYNGEE. CDR3 length: 15 amino acids. The ends lost 1 base at V and 5 bases at J; junction bases unmatched: 7. CDR3 in DNA: TGTGCCAGCAGCGTAAAAGACAGGGCGTTAGATACGCAGTATTTT. It codes for CASSVKDRALDTQYF.

The rearrangement links TRBV7-2 to TRBJ1-2; 8 nucleotides agree with TRBD1. The CDR3 extends over 16 amino acids. With V trimmed by 1 base and J by 4 bases, 8 bases remained unmatched. Germline-derived CDR1 and CDR2 are SGHTA and FQGNSA. The chain's CDR3 is CASSLVGGTGSYGYTF. The CDR3 region has the DNA TGTGCCAGCAGCTTAGTAGGAGGGACAGGTTCCTATGGCTACACCTTC. The full variable domain, rest sourced from reference TRBV7-2 and TRBJ1-2, is GAGVSQSPSNKVTEKGKDVELRCDPISGHTALYWYRQSLGQGLEFLIYFQGNSAPDKSGLPSDRFSAERTGGSVSTLTIQRTQQEDSAVYLCASSLVGGTGSYGYTFGSGTRLTVV.

The chain recombines TRBV5-6 with TRBJ2-7, with 8 bases that match TRBD1. The CDR3 has 15 amino acids. Germline V lookup: CDR1 SGHDT, CDR2 YYEEEE. The trim removed 3 bases at V and 4 bases at J, leaving 9 bases unmatched. This CDR3 is CASSSSPTGGYEQYF. Here the CDR3 DNA reads TGTGCCAGCAGCTCCAGCCCAACAGGGGGGTACGAGCAGTACTTC.

The chain recombines TRBV27 with TRBJ2-3, with D maybe TRBD2 (5 bases). Trimming removed 5 bases at V and 0 bases at J, with 18 bases between. The germline CDR1 and CDR2 sequences are MNHEY and SMNVEV (reference sequence). The CDR3 is 17 amino acids. The CDR3 protein is CASSQRVGSTSTDTQYF. The CDR3 DNA reads TGTGCCAGCAGTCAGAGGGTGGGATCCACTAGCACAGATACGCAGTATTTT.

The chain recombines TRBV6-1 with TRBJ2-7, with D unresolved. V gave up 7 bases and J gave up 3 bases, with 10 bases separating them. The germline V gene encodes CDR1 MNHNS and CDR2 SASEGT. This CDR3 is built from 12 residues. The CDR3, as DNA: TGTGCCAGCACCATAACAAGCTACGAGCAGTACTTC. Translated: CASTITSYEQYF.

The rearrangement joins TRBV10-3 to TRBJ2-7; tentative D call: TRBD2 (6 bases). Germline loops: CDR1 ENHRY, CDR2 SYGVKD. The CDR3 has 11 residues. Deletions cut 10 bases from V and 3 bases from J, with 10 bases between. The DNA of the CDR3 is TGTGCCACCGGGACTCTCTACGAGCAGTACTTC. It codes for CATGTLYEQYF.

The chain combines TRBV25-1 with TRBJ2-1, with D tentatively TRBD2 (5 bases). The CDR3 runs to 13 residues. CDR1 MGHDK and CDR2 SYGVNS come from the germline V gene. V lost 1 base to trimming and J lost 12 bases, with 13 bases between them. Written as DNA, the CDR3 is TGTGCCAGCAGTGAATGGGAGTCCCGAGGGCAGTTCTTC. Protein: CASSEWESRGQFF.

This chain links TRBV11-2 with TRBJ2-7, with 9 positions matching TRBD2. Losses at the gene ends were 4 bases for V and 9 bases for J; bases not matched to a gene: 7. This CDR3 contains 13 residues. From germline, CDR1 is SGHAT and CDR2 FQNNGV. CDR3 bases: TGTGCCAGCAGCTCCCGACTAGCGGCAACGCAGTACTTC. Translation: CASSSRLAATQYF.

This clone was seen once. The chain carries TRBV19 and TRBJ2-1; 9 bases match TRBD2. CDR1 and CDR2 from the germline V gene are LNHDA and SQIVND (reference sequence). The CDR3 is 13 amino acids. Unmatched junction bases numbered 8, after V lost 10 bases and J lost 7 bases. In DNA, the CDR3 is TGTGCCACCTCGGGACTAGCCCTTAATGAGCAGTTCTTC. Amino acids: CATSGLALNEQFF. The full variable domain, rest sourced from reference TRBV19 and TRBJ2-1, is DGGITQSPKYLFRKEGQNVTLSCEQNLNHDAMYWYRQDPGQGLRLIYYSQIVNDFQKGDIAEGYSVSREKKESFPLTVTSAQKNPTAFYLCATSGLALNEQFFGPGTRLTVL.

The chain couples TRBV6-5 to TRBJ2-7; 14 positions agree with TRBD2. CDR3 length: 15 amino acids. V shed 6 bases and J 5 bases; nucleotides not matched to a gene: 6. The germline V gene encodes CDR1 MNHEY and CDR2 SVGAGI. CDR3: CASRGLAGADDEQYF. For the CDR3, the DNA is TGTGCCAGCAGGGGACTAGCGGGAGCGGATGACGAGCAGTACTTC.

The chain has TRBV5-5 and TRBJ1-6, with TRBD1 as a possible D gene (6 bases). The CDR3 covers 15 residues. Germline lookup yields CDR1 SGHKS and CDR2 YYEKEE (reference sequence). The V end lost 4 bases, the J end lost 5 bases, and 13 bases lay between the germline ends. CDR3 DNA: TGTGCCAGCAGCAAGCGGACAGCTAATAATTCACCCCTCCACTTT. This codes for CASSKRTANNSPLHF. The variable domain in full, completed from reference TRBV5-5 and TRBJ1-6, reads DAGVTQSPTHLIKTRGQQVTLRCSPISGHKSVSWYQQVLGQGPQFIFQYYEKEERGRGNFPDRFSARQFPNYSSELNVNALLLGDSALYLCASSKRTANNSPLHFGNGTRLTVT.

The chain uses TRBV6-1 and TRBJ2-5; D remains ambiguous. The V end lost 6 bases, the J end lost 4 bases, and 9 bases lay between the germline ends. The CDR3 is 12 residues long. CDR1 and CDR2 (germline): MNHNS, SASEGT. The CDR3 nucleotides are TGTGCCAGCAGCCCCCTAACAGAGACCCAGTACTTC. This sequence encodes CASSPLTETQYF.

This chain uses TRBV5-1 with TRBJ2-2, with 7 bases aligning to TRBD1. CDR3 length equals 15 residues. Germline-derived CDR1 and CDR2 are SGHRS and YFSETQ. Trimming at V came to 5 bases and at J to 5 bases, leaving 9 bases not matched to a gene. In DNA, the CDR3 is TGCGCCAGCAGGGAAAGCAGGGGGATTACCGGGGAGCTGTTTTTT. This sequence encodes CASRESRGITGELFF.

This chain uses TRBV5-4 with TRBJ2-1; the D is unclear. This CDR3 has 11 amino acids. Germline V gene data show CDR1 as SGHNT and CDR2 as YYREEE (reference sequence). Trimming shortened V by 1 base and J by 9 bases, and 5 bases separated the two germline ends. In DNA form, the CDR3 reads TGTGCCAGCAGCTTGATCTCTGAGCAGTTCTTC. Translating gives CASSLISEQFF.